The 4 T cell receptor beta chains listed next were all sequenced from one sample in a study of shared clonotypes between healthy human individuals. Measured with immunoSEQ multiplex PCR; TCRdb has only the in-frame clones, and not every one. The table records under 850,000 clones, 85% to 95% of them present only once. CD45RO-negative CD8 cells positively selected for CCR7 made up the naive population, which excluded terminally differentiated effector memory CD45RA+ cells. What was sequenced was naive CD8+ T cells sorted from blood. The receptors were sampled from a man between 25 and 39 years old in good health.

The chain couples TRBV28 to TRBJ2-7; unclear D gene. Trimming cost V 10 bases and J 0 bases, with 13 bases left between them. CDR3 length: 13 residues. The germline V gene encodes CDR1 MDHEN and CDR2 SYDVKM. CDR3 protein: CATRPSSSYEQYF. The CDR3 nucleotides read TGTGCCACACGTCCATCGAGCTCCTACGAGCAGTACTTC.

V usage is TRBV6-5 and J usage is TRBJ2-2; 8 bases are a match to TRBD1. CDR3 length: 16 amino acids. Per the germline V gene, CDR1 is MNHEY and CDR2 is SVGAGI. With V trimmed by 4 bases and J by 5 bases, 9 bases remained unmatched. The CDR3 here is CASSFDQGAGTGELFF. CDR3 coding DNA: TGTGCCAGCAGTTTCGACCAGGGGGCGGGTACCGGGGAGCTGTTTTTT.

The V call is TRBV6-5, the J call TRBJ1-1, with TRBD1 identical over 7 bases. V shed 4 bases and J 2 bases; nucleotides not matched to a gene: 4. Germline V gene lookup returns CDR1 MNHEY and CDR2 SVGAGI. CDR3 length equals 14 residues. The CDR3 protein is CASSWGQINTEAFF. CDR3 nucleotides: TGTGCCAGCAGTTGGGGACAGATAAACACTGAAGCTTTCTTT.

The rearrangement joins TRBV19 to TRBJ1-1; 7 bases align to TRBD1. J was trimmed by 0 bases and V by 10 bases; bases with no gene match: 8. CDR3 length equals 14 residues. Germline-derived CDR1 and CDR2 are LNHDA and SQIVND (reference sequence). The CDR3 is CATSGGQLNTEAFF. CDR3 in DNA: TGTGCCACAAGCGGGGGACAGTTGAACACTGAAGCTTTCTTT.